The 13 T cell receptor beta chains in this list originate from one sample, sequenced in a study of regulatory T cells in long-lasting Graves disease. Indicated time point: newly diagnosed GD, antithyroid drugs for less than 3 months. The TCR library used RNA extracted from PBMCs. TCR beta libraries were built with iRepertoire HTBI primers and Arm-PCR of CDR3 regions. MiXCR, run by TCRdb on the multiplex PCR reads, gives a single entry per CDR3 protein. The data hold 400,000 to 550,000 distinct CDR3 sequences, with around 17% observed a single time. This sample also appeared in a second study, on T cells in Graves' hyperthyroidism and ophthalmopathy.

The material was peripheral blood mononuclear cells (PBMCs), obtained at new diagnosis, from a patient treated with antithyroid drugs. The receptors stem from a woman under 40 with Graves disease.

In this sample, this clonotype turned up a few times. This chain links TRBV10-3 with TRBJ2-7; D is ambiguous. Germline V CDR1 and CDR2: ENHRY, SYGVKD. The CDR3 has 12 amino acids. Trimming removed 1 base at V and 2 bases at J, with 3 bases between. CDR3 residues: CAISEWAYEQYF. In nucleotides, the CDR3 is TGTGCCATCAGTGAGTGGGCCTACGAGCAGTACTTC.

The sample holds a few counts of this clonotype. The chain employs TRBV11-3 and TRBJ2-4; D may be TRBD2 (5 bases). The CDR3 is made up of 17 amino acids. Germline V lookup: CDR1 SGHNT, CDR2 YENEEA. Trimming cost V 5 bases and J 1 base, with 18 bases left between them. The CDR3 nucleotides are TGTGCCAGCAGCGCGAGACTACCCGGCGCGGCCAAAAACATTCAGTACTTC. Translated, it gives CASSARLPGAAKNIQYF.

This chain links TRBV12-5 with TRBJ2-1; the match to TRBD2 covers 8 bases. The CDR3 has 15 residues. Germline values: CDR1 LGHNT, CDR2 FRNRAP. V was pared by 3 bases and J by 7 bases, with 8 bases of the junction left unmatched. The CDR3 loop reads CASGFAAGVPNEQFF. The CDR3 nucleotides are TGTGCTAGTGGTTTTGCAGCGGGGGTTCCGAATGAGCAGTTCTTC.

The DNA for the CDR3 is TGTGCCAGCAGCGGAGACCCTAGCAATCAGCCCCAGCATTTT. Protein sequence: CASSGDPSNQPQHF. The chain uses TRBV9 and TRBJ1-5; D remains ambiguous. CDR3 size: 14 residues. V lost 3 bases, J lost 0 bases, and 7 bases lay in between. Germline lookup yields CDR1 SGDLS and CDR2 YYNGEE. Based on the CDR3 plus reference TRBV9 and TRBJ1-5, the full variable domain is DSGVTQTPKHLITATGQRVTLRCSPRSGDLSVYWYQQSLDQGLQFLIQYYNGEERAKGNILERFSAQQFPDLHSELNLSSLELGDSALYFCASSGDPSNQPQHFGDGTRLSIL.

The chain joins TRBV6-4 to TRBJ1-1; 8 nucleotides agree with TRBD1. Germline V gene sequence: CDR1 MRHNA, CDR2 SNTAGT. V lost 11 bases, J lost 0 bases, and 17 bases stayed unmatched. This CDR3 has 17 residues. CDR3 protein: CAGGGLVPGQVNTEAFF. The CDR3 DNA sequence: TGTGCCGGAGGAGGTCTAGTGCCGGGACAGGTGAACACTGAAGCTTTCTTT.

The V gene is TRBV5-1, the J gene TRBJ2-6, with a tentative D call TRBD1 (6 bases). The CDR3 loop spans 15 amino acids. CDR1 is SGHRS, CDR2 YFSETQ, per germline. V lost 4 bases and J lost 2, with 10 bases in between. Here the CDR3 reads CASSATGPGANVLTF. The CDR3 DNA is TGCGCCAGCAGCGCAACAGGGCCTGGGGCCAACGTCCTGACTTTC. Variable domain in full (rest from reference TRBV5-1 and TRBJ2-6): KAGVTQTPRYLIKTRGQQVTLSCSPISGHRSVSWYQQTPGQGLQFLFEYFSETQRNKGNFPGRFSGRQFSNSRSEMNVSTLELGDSALYLCASSATGPGANVLTFGAGSRLTVL.

This clonotype occurred many times. The chain links TRBV24-1 to TRBJ1-5; a weak D match, TRBD1 (5 bases). The CDR3 has 14 amino acids. V shed 8 bases and J shed 0 bases, with 10 bases lying between them. The germline V gene has CDR1 KGHDR and CDR2 SFDVKD. DNA of the CDR3: TGTGCCACCAACGCAGGGAATAGCAATCAGCCCCAGCATTTT. Its protein product is CATNAGNSNQPQHF.

At least ten counts were recorded for this clonotype. The J gene is TRBJ2-7, the V gene TRBV20-1; a weak D match, TRBD1 (5 bases). Germline CDR1 is DFQATT and CDR2 is SNEGSKA (reference sequence). V was trimmed by 2 bases and J by 2 bases, leaving 10 bases between them. The CDR3 is 13 residues long. CDR3 sequence reads: CSARQGRTYEQYF. For the CDR3, the DNA is TGCAGTGCTAGACAGGGTCGAACCTACGAGCAGTACTTC.

In this sample, this clonotype turned up many times. The CDR3 sequence is CATTPRERVTEAFF. The CDR3 bases are TGTGCCACCACCCCCAGGGAGAGGGTCACTGAAGCTTTCTTT. The chain carries TRBV2 and TRBJ1-1, with D tentatively TRBD1 (5 bases). The ends were cut back, 10 bases at V and 4 bases at J, with 19 bases in the middle. This CDR3 comprises 14 residues. CDR1 is SNHLY, CDR2 FYNNEI, per germline.

In its sample, this clonotype was seen many times. V and J are TRBV9 and TRBJ1-1, with D uncertain. The CDR3 consists of 13 residues. V was pared by 0 bases and J by 8 bases, with 11 bases between. CDR1 is SGDLS, CDR2 YYNGEE, per germline. CDR3 amino acids: CASSVGRADEAFF. The CDR3 region has the DNA TGTGCCAGCAGCGTAGGGAGGGCAGACGAAGCTTTCTTT. The full variable domain, its missing parts supplied by reference TRBV9 and TRBJ1-1, is DSGVTQTPKHLITATGQRVTLRCSPRSGDLSVYWYQQSLDQGLQFLIQYYNGEERAKGNILERFSAQQFPDLHSELNLSSLELGDSALYFCASSVGRADEAFFGQGTRLTVV.

This clonotype was observed at least ten times. V usage is TRBV20-1 and J usage is TRBJ2-7; tentative D call: TRBD2 (5 bases). The CDR3 has 15 residues. The germline V gene encodes CDR1 DFQATT and CDR2 SNEGSKA (reference sequence). V lost 0 bases to trimming and J lost 3 bases, with 15 bases between them. The DNA of the CDR3 is TGCAGTGCTAGAGATCCGGACGGGGAAAACTACGAGCAGTACTTC. Its protein is CSARDPDGENYEQYF.

There are many counts of this clonotype. The rearrangement joins TRBV6-1 to TRBJ2-7, with 12 bases lining up with TRBD2. The germline V gene has CDR1 MNHNS and CDR2 SASEGT. V lost 7 bases, J lost 5 bases, and 15 bases stayed unmatched. The CDR3 loop spans 17 amino acids. The CDR3 spells CASIGPPRLAGADEQYF. In DNA form, the CDR3 reads TGTGCCAGCATAGGCCCCCCGAGACTAGCGGGAGCAGACGAGCAGTACTTC.

This clonotype was recorded a few times. The rearrangement joins TRBV24-1 to TRBJ2-3; D is possibly TRBD1 or TRBD2 (10 bases each). This CDR3 has 16 amino acids. Trimming took off 7 bases at V and 1 base at J, with 17 bases between the two ends. Per the germline V gene, CDR1 is KGHDR and CDR2 is SFDVKD. CDR3 coding DNA: TGTGCCACCAGGGACAGGGGGACTAGCGGCACAGATACGCAGTATTTT. This translates into CATRDRGTSGTDTQYF.